This TCR beta chain was profiled in a study of T-cell reconstitution after alpha-beta-depleted transplantation in children (dated by TCRdb to about 2016). Turning to the overall study: Using TCR repertoire profiling, the study quantitatively followed how T-cell immune reconstitution unfolded in children after TCRalphabeta/CD19-depleted allogeneic hematopoietic cell transplantation.

Beyond this particular receptor, the publication reports: In some patients, the high TCRbeta diversity seen at day 60 was put down to recipient T cells and intrathymic progenitors that had survived conditioning. The frequencies of hyperexpanded clones fell over the following months, and after one year, T-cell counts and TCRbeta diversity were mostly attributed to newly produced T cells. About two months after transplant, the apparently early recovery of alphabetaT-cell counts reportedly depended on just several hundred clones that had expanded rapidly and came from non-depleted graft cells.

Trimming at the junction amounts to 3 bases on V and 2 bases on J, and the germline ends lie 8 bases apart. There are 14 amino acids in the CDR3, from cysteine to phenylalanine inclusive. The entry retains the CDR3 DNA only, 42 bases that are in frame from base 1. A note on this clonotype: The antigen it binds to is not known. The input lacks base qualities; no much larger clone sits a single base away.

Library prep was done by PCR. TCRdb names Illumina HiSeq 2500 as the instrument used. To normalize quantification of the TCRbeta repertoire, the TCR libraries were built with molecular barcoding that relied on unique molecular identifiers. The public reads were run again by TCRdb, first through fastp at Q25 and then through MiXCR, and only productive beta chains were kept. Rows are unified per CDR3 protein, each entry keeping the most common DNA and genes. For this sample there are 70,000 to 95,000 distinct CDR3 sequences; about a sixth appear just once. The ten top clones hold about 47% of the sample. The label giving this sample's treatment or condition can be read as: allogeneic hematopoietic cell transplantation with graft depleted of TCRalphabeta T cells and CD19 B cells. The transplant recipients were children given TCRalphabeta/CD19-depleted allogeneic hematopoietic cell grafts.

The receptor comes from a male patient aged 2-15 years who had a stem cell transplant for acute lymphoblastic leukemia, so the T cells may come from the graft donor. Sequencing was performed on PBMCs, mostly from graft donor cells, taken 360 days after TCRalphabeta/CD19-depleted stem cell transplant. The V gene is TRBV12-3 or TRBV12-4 and the J gene is TRBJ2-4; the D gene is possibly TRBD1 or TRBD2, with 5 bases matching each. The CDR3 is CASSFWGPKNIQYF. The sequence in DNA is TGTGCCAGCAGTTTCTGGGGACCCAAAAACATTCAGTACTTC.